This TCR beta chain came from a study of CD8 T cells in ankylosing spondylitis. This clonotype was detected only a few times. Its antigen remains unknown. One end of the junction fails to match germline, which may point to a read error. CDR3 length: 16 amino acids. CDR1 and CDR2 from the germline V gene are LGHNA and YNFKEQ. Findings and limits, study-wide: Within peripheral blood, clones linked to disease were CD8+ and relatively rare. What appeared characteristic of ankylosing spondylitis blood was a TCR beta motif of several highly homologous variants. From matched ankylosing spondylitis synovial fluid, disease-linked clones were reportedly recovered at significantly enriched levels.

Libraries for TCR beta were made by quantitative 5'-RACE with molecular barcodes. Using its own MiXCR run on the 5' RACE reads, TCRdb lists one record per CDR3 protein. In the table there are some 840,000 distinct CDR3 sequences, 10% to 15% of which are singletons. Source material: blood, either unsorted or a sorted T cell fraction (not recorded which). The chain has TRBV4-2 and TRBJ2-1; D tentatively reads TRBD1 or TRBD2 (6 bases each). This TCR derives from a male donor with ankylosing spondylitis. This CDR3 reads CASRQFSGARYNEQFF. The CDR3 nucleotides are TGTGCCAGCCGCCAGTTTTCGGGGGCCAGATACAATGAGCAGTTCTTC.